This passage covers 14 T cell receptor beta chains from one sample sequenced in a study of blood T cell repertoires in COVID-19. Libraries were prepared by immunoSEQ multiplex PCR; TCRdb keeps only in-frame clonotypes and omits some of them. The repertoire holds roughly 56,000 clones, with roughly nine tenths as singletons. Source material: peripheral blood. The receptors were gathered from a woman aged 55 to 70 with COVID-19, enrolled during active disease.

The chain links TRBV6-5 to TRBJ1-1; perhaps TRBD1 as D (6 bases). The CDR3 is made up of 14 amino acids. The germline V gene encodes CDR1 MNHEY and CDR2 SVGAGI. V lost 2 bases to trimming and J lost 2 bases, with 9 bases between them. The CDR3, as DNA: TGTGCCAGCAGTTACGGGGGCAGCAACACTGAAGCTTTCTTT. Translating gives CASSYGGSNTEAFF.

This sequence joins TRBV6-5 and TRBJ1-2; D might be TRBD1 (6 bases). V was clipped by 4 bases and J by 3 bases, with 15 bases between them. Germline assignment: CDR1 MNHEY and CDR2 SVGAGI. The CDR3 sequence is 15 residues long. The CDR3 is CASSSLTGGHYGYTF. Written as DNA, the CDR3 is TGTGCCAGCAGTTCGTTAACCGGGGGGCACTATGGCTACACCTTC.

The chain couples TRBV28 to TRBJ2-7; D is unclear. The germline gives CDR1 MDHEN, CDR2 SYDVKM. The CDR3 covers 12 residues. V was cut by 6 bases and J by 2 bases, with 8 bases left in between. CDR3 bases: TGTGCCAGCAGAATAGGAGCCTACGAGCAGTACTTC. The encoded protein is CASRIGAYEQYF.

The V and J genes are TRBV5-4 and TRBJ2-1, with 12 nucleotides matching TRBD2. V lost 4 bases, J lost 9 bases, and 8 bases stayed unmatched. Germline lookup yields CDR1 SGHNT and CDR2 YYREEE (reference sequence). The length of the CDR3 is 15 residues. The CDR3 loop is CASSPRTSGEGEQFF. The CDR3 DNA follows: TGTGCCAGCAGCCCGAGGACTAGCGGGGAAGGTGAGCAGTTCTTC. Full variable domain (outside the CDR3, taken from reference TRBV5-4 and TRBJ2-1): ETGVTQSPTHLIKTRGQQVTLRCSSQSGHNTVSWYQQALGQGPQFIFQYYREEENGRGNFPPRFSGLQFPNYSSELNVNALELDDSALYLCASSPRTSGEGEQFFGPGTRLTVL.

The chain recombines TRBV10-3 with TRBJ2-1; 11 nucleotides agree with TRBD2. Trimming took 11 bases from V and 8 from J; bases not matched to a gene: 11. Germline CDR1 reads ENHRY; CDR2 reads SYGVKD. The CDR3 runs to 14 residues. Here the CDR3 DNA reads TGTGCCGCCGGGACTAGCGGTAAGGGGGATGAGCAGTTCTTC. Its translation is CAAGTSGKGDEQFF.

In nucleotides, the CDR3 is TGCGCCAGCAGCCAAGAAGGGGGCGAAGGCTACACCTTC. Its protein product is CASSQEGGEGYTF. V is TRBV4-1 and J is TRBJ1-2; TRBD1 matches at 7 bases. The CDR3 is made up of 13 amino acids. Trimming cost V 0 bases and J 8 bases; bases outside gene matches: 3. Germline CDR1 is MGHRA and CDR2 is YSYEKL.

This clone was observed a single time. The chain has TRBV7-8 and TRBJ1-2; D is unresolved. CDR3 size: 13 residues. From germline, CDR1 is SGHVS and CDR2 FQNEAQ. Trimming removed 1 base from V and 8 bases from J, with 11 bases in between. CDR3 sequence: CASSLGLGGGYTF. For the CDR3, the DNA is TGTGCCAGCAGCTTAGGCCTCGGCGGAGGCTACACCTTC.

This clone was observed a single time. The V gene is TRBV5-6, the J gene TRBJ1-5; no reliable D call. The V gene lost 1 base and the J gene lost 0 bases, with 11 bases spanning the gap. The CDR3 is made up of 16 amino acids. From germline, CDR1 is SGHDT and CDR2 YYEEEE. This CDR3 reads CASSLWQTYSNQPQHF. The CDR3 DNA reads as TGTGCCAGCAGCTTGTGGCAGACTTATAGCAATCAGCCCCAGCATTTT.

The chain employs TRBV19 and TRBJ1-3; 7 positions match TRBD1. The germline V gene encodes CDR1 LNHDA and CDR2 SQIVND (reference sequence). J lost 4 bases, V lost 4 bases, and 7 bases had no gene match. The CDR3 is made up of 15 amino acids. CDR3: CASSTLQGKGNTIYF. CDR3 nucleotides: TGTGCCAGTAGTACTCTACAGGGGAAAGGAAACACCATATATTTT.

The chain recombines TRBV4-2 with TRBJ2-7, with TRBD2 matching 9 bases. Trimming at V came to 6 bases and at J to 7 bases, leaving 13 bases not matched to a gene. Looked up from germline, CDR1 is LGHNA and CDR2 is YNFKEQ. The CDR3 length is 15 residues. The CDR3 spells CASSSSGAAGREQYF. The DNA for the CDR3 is TGTGCCAGCAGTTCTAGCGGGGCCGCCGGAAGGGAGCAGTACTTC.

The chain couples TRBV28 to TRBJ2-1, with a possible D match to TRBD1 (5 bases). The V end lost 4 bases, the J end lost 7 bases, and 14 bases lay between the germline ends. Germline values: CDR1 MDHEN, CDR2 SYDVKM. The CDR3 loop spans 14 amino acids. CDR3 sequence (DNA): TGTGCCAGCAGTTCAGCCAGGGATTTGAATGAGCAGTTCTTC. This codes for CASSSARDLNEQFF.

The chain couples TRBV5-1 to TRBJ2-5; 9 nucleotides match TRBD2. V was pared by 4 bases and J by 4 bases, with 8 bases of the junction left unmatched. This CDR3 region has 15 residues. Germline values: CDR1 SGHRS, CDR2 YFSETQ. The CDR3 DNA sequence: TGCGCCAGCAGCCCCGCCCCGGGACTAGCAGAGACCCAGTACTTC. Its protein is CASSPAPGLAETQYF.

This clone turned up a few times. DNA of the CDR3: TGTGCCAGCAGCCCGGGACTAGCGGGGAGCGCAGATACGCAGTATTTT. As protein: CASSPGLAGSADTQYF. The rearrangement links TRBV7-2 to TRBJ2-3, with 13 bases fitting TRBD2. Per germline, CDR1 SGHTA and CDR2 FQGNSA. V was clipped by 5 bases and J by 4 bases; unmatched bases: 6. The CDR3 has 16 residues.

The CDR3 protein is CAASGQYTEAFF. The DNA for the CDR3 is TGTGCCGCCAGCGGTCAGTACACTGAAGCTTTCTTT. The gene calls are TRBV19 and TRBJ1-1; D is unclear. Germline CDR1 LNHDA, CDR2 SQIVND (reference sequence). Trimming stripped 11 bases from V and 3 bases from J, with 13 bases between. The CDR3 totals 12 residues. The full variable domain, rest sourced from reference TRBV19 and TRBJ1-1, is DGGITQSPKYLFRKEGQNVTLSCEQNLNHDAMYWYRQDPGQGLRLIYYSQIVNDFQKGDIAEGYSVSREKKESFPLTVTSAQKNPTAFYLCAASGQYTEAFFGQGTRLTVV.